The rows below give T cell receptor beta chains drawn from one sample of a study of CD8 T cells in Susac syndrome. From the immunoSEQ multiplex PCR reads, TCRdb called clonotypes with MiXCR, one entry per CDR3 protein. The sample has some 260,000 distinct CDR3 sequences, about 85% seen once. Material: CD8+ T cells from PBMCs. These receptor sequences come from a human donor with multiple sclerosis. Each CDR3 is given with its conserved first and last residue.

v_call	j_call	cdr3_aa
TRBV13	TRBJ1-2	CASSSGKVYGYTF
TRBV25-1	TRBJ2-5	CASSELVREETQYF
TRBV5-6	TRBJ2-7	CASSTGLYEQYF
TRBV3-1	TRBJ2-7	CASSPMHRAYEQYF
TRBV20-1	TRBJ1-2	CSARGSDYHGYTF
TRBV11-2	TRBJ2-1	CASSFRTSPRAGEQFF
TRBV2	TRBJ2-5	CASSDRQGMETQYF
TRBV29-1	TRBJ1-2	CSVEAKGGLEGYTF
TRBV6-5	TRBJ2-1	CASSYPPRTSGTADYNEQFF
TRBV28	TRBJ2-7	CASSSTMDRGNGEQYF
TRBV9	TRBJ2-7	CASSGGLGQDEQYF
TRBV20-1	TRBJ2-3	CSAAQLAGLPYVYTDTQYF
TRBV27	TRBJ2-7	CASSFHDSSYEQYF
TRBV12-3/TRBV12-4	TRBJ1-5	CASSLGRDLNQPQHF
TRBV6-5	TRBJ2-1	CASSYDSSYNEQFF
TRBV29-1	TRBJ1-2	CSVGRRGTPYGYTF
TRBV3-1	TRBJ2-1	CASSRPGQGANEQFF
TRBV7-2	TRBJ2-7	CASSFSGRAYEQYF
TRBV3-1	TRBJ2-4	CASSQFSGGAKNIQYF
TRBV10-3	TRBJ2-2	CAISLSGLYTGELFF
TRBV5-1	TRBJ2-7	CASSKGTDYYISYEQYF
TRBV7-2	TRBJ2-1	CASSPQLGGANNEQFF